These 17 T cell receptor beta chains came from one sample sequenced in a study of OX40 agonist ivuxolimab in advanced cancers. Libraries were constructed by the immunoSEQ multiplex PCR assay. Here the immuneACCESS table is served through TCRdb, limited to in-frame sequences with V and J called. Missing clones are a known gap in these copies; in checked studies unresolved V genes cover under half, and the rest lacks a known reason. Counted in this sample were about 50,000 clones; approximately 80% of them appeared once. Of the sample, approximately 2% falls within the top ten clones. The specimen was CD4+ or CD8+ T cells sorted from blood, collected in a trial of the OX40 agonist ivuxolimab. The receptors derive from an adult with an advanced solid tumor such as melanoma, head and neck, liver or kidney cancer.

This sequence joins TRBV7-2 and TRBJ1-2, with D possibly TRBD1 on 6 matching bases. V was trimmed by 5 bases and J by 1 base, leaving 11 bases between them. The CDR3 has 14 amino acids. Germline CDR1 SGHTA, CDR2 FQGNSA. In nucleotides, the CDR3 is TGTGCCAGCAGCGCGACAGGATTTAACTATGGCTACACCTTC. Its protein is CASSATGFNYGYTF.

The V call is TRBV9, the J call TRBJ1-4, with D perhaps TRBD1 (6 bases). Between the trimmed V and J ends, which lost 3 bases and 6 bases, there was a span of 12 bases. The CDR3 is 14 amino acids. Germline CDR1 reads SGDLS; CDR2 reads YYNGEE. CDR3 loop: CASSAGTLDEKLFF. CDR3 bases: TGTGCCAGCAGCGCCGGGACATTGGATGAAAAACTGTTTTTT.

J is TRBJ2-3 and V is TRBV12-5, with TRBD2 identical over 12 bases. The ends lost 6 bases at V and 6 bases at J; junction bases unmatched: 4. The CDR3 extends over 14 amino acids. Germline V gene data show CDR1 as LGHNT and CDR2 as FRNRAP. The DNA of the CDR3 is TGTGCTAGTGGGCTGACTAGCGGGGGCGATACGCAGTATTTT. This sequence encodes CASGLTSGGDTQYF.

This chain joins TRBV28 and TRBJ1-6; D may be TRBD1 (5 bases). V lost 10 bases and J lost 5, with 18 bases in between. This CDR3 has 15 residues. CDR1 MDHEN and CDR2 SYDVKM come from the germline V gene. CDR3 nucleotide sequence: TGTGCCACCCTGACCCCAGGGTTGGATAATTCACCCCTCCACTTT. Amino acids: CATLTPGLDNSPLHF.

The chain joins TRBV27 to TRBJ2-2; TRBD2 aligns across 11 bases. Unmatched junction bases numbered 7, after V lost 2 bases and J lost 2 bases. The CDR3 totals 18 residues. The germline V gene encodes CDR1 MNHEY and CDR2 SMNVEV (reference sequence). CDR3 coding DNA: TGTGCCAGCAGTTTAGTTAGCGGGGGGGTATCCAACACCGGGGAGCTGTTTTTT. Protein sequence: CASSLVSGGVSNTGELFF.

This clone was counted a single time. At one boundary the junction diverges from the germline segment, which might be a read error. The chain uses TRBV7-7 and TRBJ2-5, with TRBD1 as a possible D gene (6 bases). Per the germline V gene, CDR1 is SSHAT and CDR2 is FNYEAQ (reference sequence). The CDR3 runs to 16 residues. CDR3 coding DNA: TGTGCTAGCAGCGTTAATGGCAGGGGAAATGGAGAGACCCAGTACTTC. Amino acid sequence: CASSVNGRGNGETQYF. Combining the CDR3 with reference TRBV7-7 and TRBJ2-5 gives the whole variable domain GAGVSQSPRYKVTKRGQDVTLRCDPISSHATLYWYQQALGQGPEFLTYFNYEAQPDKSGLPSDRFSAERPEGSISTLTIQRTEQRDSAMYRCASSVNGRGNGETQYFGPGTRLLVL.

The gene calls are TRBV6-1 and TRBJ1-2, with 11 bases lining up with TRBD1. With V trimmed by 0 bases and J by 2 bases, 2 bases remained unmatched. The CDR3 is made up of 16 amino acids. Per the germline V gene, CDR1 is MNHNS and CDR2 is SASEGT. The CDR3 loop is CASSEAGQGGNYGYTF. The DNA of the CDR3 is TGTGCCAGCAGTGAAGCGGGACAGGGGGGCAACTATGGCTACACCTTC.

The chain is built from TRBV5-1 and TRBJ2-3; 16 bases agree with TRBD2. Germline CDR1 is SGHRS and CDR2 is YFSETQ. This CDR3 has 19 residues. Trimming cost V 4 bases and J 4 bases; bases outside gene matches: 12. CDR3 sequence (DNA): TGCGCCAGCAGCGTCTCCGGGACTAGCGGGGGGGCCTTCTCAGATACGCAGTATTTT. Protein: CASSVSGTSGGAFSDTQYF.

V is TRBV19 and J is TRBJ1-5; D is perhaps TRBD1 (5 bases). V lost 4 bases to trimming and J lost 7 bases, with 14 bases between them. Looked up from germline, CDR1 is LNHDA and CDR2 is SQIVND (reference sequence). This CDR3 region has 14 residues. In nucleotides, the CDR3 is TGTGCCAGTAGTAGGCAGGGTTTAGGCCAGCCCCAGCATTTT. It specifies CASSRQGLGQPQHF.

The chain is built from TRBV18 and TRBJ1-3; D not resolved. With 0 bases removed from V and 6 bases from J, the gap between germline ends came to 12 bases. Looked up from germline, CDR1 is KGHSH and CDR2 is LQKENI. The CDR3 covers 15 residues. The CDR3 DNA reads as TGTGCCAGCTCACCACCTTCTGACTATACAAACACCATATATTTT. As protein: CASSPPSDYTNTIYF.

This clone came up once. This rearrangement joins TRBV13 to TRBJ2-7; D gene uncertain. V lost 6 bases and J 12 bases, leaving 15 bases between the germline ends. Germline values: CDR1 PRHDT, CDR2 FYEKMQ (reference sequence). The CDR3 totals 11 residues. Written as DNA, the CDR3 is TGTGCCAGCAGTTCGGGCCGGCTTTGGTACTTC. This encodes CASSSGRLWYF.

The chain employs TRBV2 and TRBJ2-3, with 9 positions matching TRBD1. V was clipped by 7 bases and J by 4 bases; unmatched bases: 9. Per germline, CDR1 SNHLY and CDR2 FYNNEI. This CDR3 contains 15 residues. This CDR3 reads CASKRGTGRADTQYF. The DNA for the CDR3 is TGTGCCAGCAAACGGGGGACAGGGAGGGCAGATACGCAGTATTTT.

V gene TRBV19 combines with J gene TRBJ1-5, with TRBD1 matching over 8 bases. CDR1 and CDR2 from the germline V gene are LNHDA and SQIVND (reference sequence). The CDR3 is 13 residues long. Germline trimming cut 9 bases from V and 7 bases from J; bases unmatched to any gene: 8. The CDR3 here is CASRGQGRQPQHF. The CDR3 DNA is TGTGCCAGCAGGGGGCAGGGGCGGCAGCCCCAGCATTTT.

CDR3 nucleotides: TGTGCCAGCAGCCCGAGGTCGGCAGGCCTGAACACTGAAGCTTTCTTT. Translation gives CASSPRSAGLNTEAFF. The genes are TRBV7-2 and TRBJ1-1; unclear D gene. The V gene lost 5 bases and the J gene lost 0 bases, with 16 bases spanning the gap. Germline CDR1 reads SGHTA; CDR2 reads FQGNSA. CDR3 length: 16 residues.

The chain employs TRBV30 and TRBJ1-1, with 9 bases matching TRBD1. The V and J ends lost 6 bases and 4 bases, in that order; junction bases with no gene match: 6. The CDR3 length is 13 residues. In germline, CDR1 is GTSNPN, CDR2 SVGIG (reference sequence). CDR3 nucleotides: TGTGCCTGTGACCGGGACAGGGTCACTGAAGCTTTCTTT. Translated: CACDRDRVTEAFF.

The gene calls are TRBV19 and TRBJ1-5; TRBD1 matches 9 bases. This CDR3 region has 17 residues. Unmatched junction bases numbered 10, after V lost 5 bases and J lost 2 bases. From germline, CDR1 is LNHDA and CDR2 SQIVND (reference sequence). The DNA for the CDR3 is TGTGCCAGTAGTCTGATACAGGGGGCGCGTGGCAATCAGCCCCAGCATTTT. Its translation: CASSLIQGARGNQPQHF.

V usage is TRBV4-2 and J usage is TRBJ2-7, with 7 positions matching TRBD2. V dropped 4 bases and J dropped 7; count of bases not matched to a gene: 10. This CDR3 has 14 amino acids. The germline V gene encodes CDR1 LGHNA and CDR2 YNFKEQ. CDR3: CASSPAAGVGEQYF. The CDR3 DNA reads TGTGCCAGCAGCCCCGCGGCGGGGGTAGGGGAGCAGTACTTC.